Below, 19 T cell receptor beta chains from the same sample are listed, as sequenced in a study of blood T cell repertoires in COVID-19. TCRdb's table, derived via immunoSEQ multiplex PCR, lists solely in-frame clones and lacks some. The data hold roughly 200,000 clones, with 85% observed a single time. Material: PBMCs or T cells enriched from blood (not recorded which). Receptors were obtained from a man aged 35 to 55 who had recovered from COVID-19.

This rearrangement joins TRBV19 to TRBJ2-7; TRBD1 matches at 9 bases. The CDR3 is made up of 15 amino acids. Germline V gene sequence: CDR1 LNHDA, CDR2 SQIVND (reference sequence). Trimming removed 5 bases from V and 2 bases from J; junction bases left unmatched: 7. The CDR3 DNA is TGTGCCAGTAGTGTTCAACAGGGGGCGCCCTACGAGCAGTACTTC. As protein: CASSVQQGAPYEQYF.

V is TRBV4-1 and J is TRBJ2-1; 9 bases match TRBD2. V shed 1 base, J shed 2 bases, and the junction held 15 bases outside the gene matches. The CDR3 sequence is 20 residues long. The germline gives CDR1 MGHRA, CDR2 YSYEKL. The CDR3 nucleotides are TGCGCCAGCAGCCAAGTTTGGGCGAGACTAGCGGATACACCCTACAATGAGCAGTTCTTC. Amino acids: CASSQVWARLADTPYNEQFF.

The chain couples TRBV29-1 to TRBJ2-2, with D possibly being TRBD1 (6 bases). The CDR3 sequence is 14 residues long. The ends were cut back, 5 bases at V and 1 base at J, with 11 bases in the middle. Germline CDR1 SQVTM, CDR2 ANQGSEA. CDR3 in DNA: TGCAGCGTTTACAGGGACCTGAACACCGGGGAGCTGTTTTTT. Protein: CSVYRDLNTGELFF.

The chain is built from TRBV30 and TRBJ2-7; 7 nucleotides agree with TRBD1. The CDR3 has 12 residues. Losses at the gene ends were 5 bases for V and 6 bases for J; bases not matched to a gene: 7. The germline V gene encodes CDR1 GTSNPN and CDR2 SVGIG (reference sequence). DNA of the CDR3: TGTGCCTGGCAGGAAACAGGGGTCGAGCAGTACTTC. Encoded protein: CAWQETGVEQYF.

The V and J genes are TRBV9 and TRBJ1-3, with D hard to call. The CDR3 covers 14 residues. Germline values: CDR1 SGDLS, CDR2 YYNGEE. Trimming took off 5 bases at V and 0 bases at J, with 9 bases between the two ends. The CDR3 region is CASSPGNSGNTIYF. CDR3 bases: TGTGCCAGCAGTCCAGGAAACTCTGGAAACACCATATATTTT.

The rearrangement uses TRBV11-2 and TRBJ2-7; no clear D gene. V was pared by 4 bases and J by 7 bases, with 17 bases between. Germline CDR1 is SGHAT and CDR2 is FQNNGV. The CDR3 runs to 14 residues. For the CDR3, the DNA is TGTGCCAGCAGCTACGCATCTCAGGTGTGGGAGCAGTACTTC. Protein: CASSYASQVWEQYF. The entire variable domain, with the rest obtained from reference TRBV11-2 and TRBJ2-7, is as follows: EAGVAQSPRYKIIEKRQSVAFWCNPISGHATLYWYQQILGQGPKLLIQFQNNGVVDDSQLPKDRFSAERLKGVDSTLKIQPAKLEDSAVYLCASSYASQVWEQYFGPGTRLTVT.

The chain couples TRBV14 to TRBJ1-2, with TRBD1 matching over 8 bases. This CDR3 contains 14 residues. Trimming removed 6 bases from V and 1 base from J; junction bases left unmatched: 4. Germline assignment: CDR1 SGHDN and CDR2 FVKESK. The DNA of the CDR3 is TGTGCCAGCAGTTCAGGGGGCTTTAACTATGGCTACACCTTC. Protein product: CASSSGGFNYGYTF.

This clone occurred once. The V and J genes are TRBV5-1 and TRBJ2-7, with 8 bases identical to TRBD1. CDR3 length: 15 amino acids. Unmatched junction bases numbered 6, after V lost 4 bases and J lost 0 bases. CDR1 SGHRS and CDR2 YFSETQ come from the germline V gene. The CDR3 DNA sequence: TGCGCCAGCAGCCCGGGGACAGGTAGCTCCTACGAGCAGTACTTC. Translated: CASSPGTGSSYEQYF.

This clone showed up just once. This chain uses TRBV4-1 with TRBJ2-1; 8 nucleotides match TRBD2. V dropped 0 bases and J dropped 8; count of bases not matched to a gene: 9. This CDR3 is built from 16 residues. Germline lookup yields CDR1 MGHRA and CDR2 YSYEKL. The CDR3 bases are TGCGCCAGCAGCCAAGATCGAAGCGGGAGAAGCCATGAGCAGTTCTTC. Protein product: CASSQDRSGRSHEQFF.

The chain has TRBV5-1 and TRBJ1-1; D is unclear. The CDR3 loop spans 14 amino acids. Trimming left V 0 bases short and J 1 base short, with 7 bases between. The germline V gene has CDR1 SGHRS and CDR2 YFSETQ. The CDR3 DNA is TGCGCCAGCAGCTTGGAATCCGGGAACACTGAAGCTTTCTTT. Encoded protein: CASSLESGNTEAFF. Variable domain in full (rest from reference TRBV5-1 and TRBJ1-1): KAGVTQTPRYLIKTRGQQVTLSCSPISGHRSVSWYQQTPGQGLQFLFEYFSETQRNKGNFPGRFSGRQFSNSRSEMNVSTLELGDSALYLCASSLESGNTEAFFGQGTRLTVV.

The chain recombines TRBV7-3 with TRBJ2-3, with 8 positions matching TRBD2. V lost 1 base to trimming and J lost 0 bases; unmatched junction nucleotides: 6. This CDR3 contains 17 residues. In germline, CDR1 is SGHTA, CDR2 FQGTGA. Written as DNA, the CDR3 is TGTGCCAGCAGCTTAATCCTAGCGGGCCGTAGCACAGATACGCAGTATTTT. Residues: CASSLILAGRSTDTQYF.

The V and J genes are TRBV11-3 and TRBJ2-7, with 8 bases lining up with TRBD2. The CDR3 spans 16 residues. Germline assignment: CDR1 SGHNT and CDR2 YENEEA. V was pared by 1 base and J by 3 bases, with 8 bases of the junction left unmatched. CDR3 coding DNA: TGTGCCAGCAGCTTAGTAGGTTTAGCGGGGAGCTACGAGCAGTACTTC. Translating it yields CASSLVGLAGSYEQYF. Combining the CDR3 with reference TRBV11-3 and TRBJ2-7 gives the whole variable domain EAGVVQSPRYKIIEKKQPVAFWCNPISGHNTLYWYLQNLGQGPELLIRYENEEAVDDSQLPKDRFSAERLKGVDSTLKIQPAELGDSAVYLCASSLVGLAGSYEQYFGPGTRLTVT.

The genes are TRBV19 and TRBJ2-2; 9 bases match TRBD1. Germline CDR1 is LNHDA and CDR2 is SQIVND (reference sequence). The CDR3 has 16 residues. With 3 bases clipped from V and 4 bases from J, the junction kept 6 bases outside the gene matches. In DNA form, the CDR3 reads TGTGCCAGTAGTATTCTAGTGACAGGGGGCACCGGGGAGCTGTTTTTT. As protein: CASSILVTGGTGELFF.

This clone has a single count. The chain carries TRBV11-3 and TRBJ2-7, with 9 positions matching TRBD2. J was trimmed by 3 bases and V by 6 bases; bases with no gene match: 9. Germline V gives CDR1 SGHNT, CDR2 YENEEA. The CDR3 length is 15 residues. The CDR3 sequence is CASRGPGLAYYEQYF. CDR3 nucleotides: TGTGCCAGCAGGGGACCGGGACTAGCCTACTACGAGCAGTACTTC.

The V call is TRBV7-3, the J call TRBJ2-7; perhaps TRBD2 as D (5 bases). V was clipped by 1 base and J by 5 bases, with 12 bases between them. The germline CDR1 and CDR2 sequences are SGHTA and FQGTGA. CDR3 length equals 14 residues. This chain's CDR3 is CASSLSRLAHEQYF. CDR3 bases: TGTGCCAGCAGCTTAAGTCGGCTAGCCCACGAGCAGTACTTC.

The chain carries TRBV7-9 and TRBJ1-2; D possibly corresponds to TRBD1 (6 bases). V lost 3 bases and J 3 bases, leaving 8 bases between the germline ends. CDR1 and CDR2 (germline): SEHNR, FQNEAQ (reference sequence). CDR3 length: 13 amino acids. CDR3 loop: CASSFEGDYGYTF. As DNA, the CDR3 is TGTGCCAGCAGCTTTGAGGGGGACTATGGCTACACCTTC.

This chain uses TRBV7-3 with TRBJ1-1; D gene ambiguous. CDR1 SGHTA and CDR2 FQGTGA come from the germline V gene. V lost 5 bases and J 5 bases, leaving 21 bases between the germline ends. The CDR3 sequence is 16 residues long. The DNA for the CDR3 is TGTGCCAGCAGCCCACATCCGGCGGGCGGTACGACTGAAGCTTTCTTT. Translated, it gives CASSPHPAGGTTEAFF.

The CDR3 protein is CASSRGGGLAGSSYNEQFF. The DNA of the CDR3 is TGTGCCAGCAGCCGAGGGGGCGGACTAGCGGGGAGCTCCTACAATGAGCAGTTCTTC. The chain carries TRBV7-6 and TRBJ2-1; TRBD2 matches 12 bases. This CDR3 contains 19 residues. With 5 bases clipped from V and 0 bases from J, the junction kept 11 bases outside the gene matches. Looked up from germline, CDR1 is SGHVS and CDR2 is FNYEAQ.

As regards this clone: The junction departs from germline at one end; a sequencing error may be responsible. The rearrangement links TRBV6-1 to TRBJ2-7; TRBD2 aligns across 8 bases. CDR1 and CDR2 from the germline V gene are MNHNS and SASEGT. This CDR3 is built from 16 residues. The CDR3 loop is CASSEAGGRTSDEQYF. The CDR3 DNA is TGTGCCAGCAGTGAAGCCGGCGGGAGGACCTCCGACGAGCAGTACTTC.